These 16 T cell receptor beta chains came from one sample sequenced in a study of human T cells and chemical hapten exposure. In TCRdb, the RACE reads were re-called with MiXCR into one record per CDR3 protein. The sample consists of about 380,000 distinct CDR3 sequences, about 4.8% of them appearing once. The time point: patch test 1, 2 weeks after DPC sensitization. Specified treatment: therapeutic diphenylcyclopropenone sensitization with weekly scalp DPC. The material was whole blood, obtained in connection with sensitization to the hapten diphenylcyclopropenone (DPC). The receptors were sampled from a woman aged 45-65 years with alopecia areata. Some clones in this sample may be carry-over from other donors' samples.

In its sample, this clonotype was seen many times. The chain uses TRBV28 and TRBJ2-1; D gene ambiguous. V was pared by 2 bases and J by 3 bases, with 2 bases between. Germline V gene lookup returns CDR1 MDHEN and CDR2 SYDVKM. The CDR3 length is 12 residues. Here the CDR3 reads CASSLVYNEQFF. The CDR3 DNA follows: TGTGCCAGCAGTTTAGTCTACAATGAGCAGTTCTTC.

This clonotype was seen at least ten times. The DNA for the CDR3 is TGCAGCGTCACAGGGTACAATGAGCAGTTCTTC. Its translation: CSVTGYNEQFF. This chain connects TRBV29-1 to TRBJ2-1, with D possibly TRBD1 on 6 matching bases. V was clipped by 6 bases and J by 4 bases, with 7 bases between them. Germline-derived CDR1 and CDR2 are SQVTM and ANQGSEA. The CDR3 covers 11 residues.

This clonotype turned up a few times. The V and J genes are TRBV2 and TRBJ1-6; tentatively, D is TRBD1 (5 bases). This CDR3 contains 14 residues. Germline V gives CDR1 SNHLY, CDR2 FYNNEI. V was shortened by 3 bases and J by 7 bases, with 10 bases between the two germline ends. CDR3 in DNA: TGTGCCAGCAGTGATGAACAGGAGAATTCACCCCTCCACTTT. It translates to CASSDEQENSPLHF. Variable domain in full (rest from reference TRBV2 and TRBJ1-6): EPEVTQTPSHQVTQMGQEVILRCVPISNHLYFYWYRQILGQKVEFLVSFYNNEISEKSEIFDDQFSVERPDGSNFTLKIRSTKLEDSAMYFCASSDEQENSPLHFGNGTRLTVT.

This chain links TRBV6-2 or TRBV6-3 with TRBJ2-3; TRBD1 matches at 8 bases. Germline V lookup: CDR1 MNHEY, CDR2 SVGEGT. The length of the CDR3 is 15 residues. V was pared by 3 bases and J by 1 base, with 3 bases of the junction left unmatched. The CDR3 reads CASSYATGGTDTQYF. The CDR3, as DNA: TGTGCCAGCAGTTATGCGACAGGGGGCACAGATACGCAGTATTTT.

The chain employs TRBV6-5 and TRBJ1-5; tentatively, D is TRBD1 (5 bases). The length of the CDR3 is 15 residues. V was clipped by 1 base and J by 0 bases, with 7 bases between them. CDR1 and CDR2 (germline): MNHEY, SVGAGI. The CDR3 DNA reads as TGTGCCAGCAGTTACTATCAGGGTAGCAATCAGCCCCAGCATTTT. Translating gives CASSYYQGSNQPQHF.

This clonotype has at least ten counts. The junction departs from the called germline gene at one end, perhaps through a read error. This chain links TRBV7-7 with TRBJ2-5; 9 bases are a match to TRBD2. The CDR3 contains 13 residues. Per the germline V gene, CDR1 is SSHAT and CDR2 is FNYEAQ (reference sequence). The CDR3 region has the DNA TGTGCCAGCAGCCTAGCGGGGATAGAGACCCAGTACTTC. Translation: CASSLAGIETQYF.

This clonotype was detected many times. The V call is TRBV18, the J call TRBJ2-1; the D gene is possibly TRBD1 (5 bases). The CDR3 has 16 residues. In germline, CDR1 is KGHSH, CDR2 LQKENI. V lost 0 bases and J lost 4, with 13 bases in between. CDR3 in DNA: TGTGCCAGCTCACCACCATACGACAGAGCATACAATGAGCAGTTCTTC. Amino acids: CASSPPYDRAYNEQFF.

This clonotype was detected ten times or more. The V gene is TRBV20-1, the J gene TRBJ1-2; 7 nucleotides align to TRBD1. The germline CDR1 and CDR2 sequences are DFQATT and SNEGSKA (reference sequence). Trimming at V came to 3 bases and at J to 1 base, leaving 5 bases not matched to a gene. The CDR3 sequence is 14 residues long. CDR3 sequence (DNA): TGCAGTGCTAGGAGAGGGGGCGTTAACTATGGCTACACCTTC. Its translation is CSARRGGVNYGYTF.

This clonotype was counted only a few times. This chain joins TRBV7-2 and TRBJ1-5; 7 nucleotides match TRBD1. With 4 bases clipped from V and 6 bases from J, the junction kept 9 bases outside the gene matches. CDR1 is SGHTA, CDR2 FQGNSA, per germline. CDR3 length: 15 residues. The DNA of the CDR3 is TGTGCCAGCAGCTCCCGGACAGGCCACCCTCAGCCCCAGCATTTT. It specifies CASSSRTGHPQPQHF.

The sample holds many counts of this clonotype. The chain is built from TRBV6-1 and TRBJ2-3; maybe TRBD2 (6 bases). This CDR3 spans 15 amino acids. Germline CDR1 reads MNHNS; CDR2 reads SASEGT. This chain's CDR3 is CATAPGGVRTDTQYF. The CDR3 DNA reads as TGTGCAACCGCTCCTGGCGGGGTACGCACAGATACGCAGTATTTT.

This clonotype occurred many times. The chain joins TRBV12-3 or TRBV12-4 to TRBJ2-4; TRBD1 aligns across 12 bases. The CDR3 is 17 amino acids. The V and J ends lost 2 bases and 7 bases, in that order; junction bases with no gene match: 9. CDR3 sequence: CASSLMGQGASKNIQYF. The CDR3 bases are TGTGCCAGCAGTTTAATGGGACAGGGGGCCTCTAAGAACATTCAGTACTTC.

V and J are TRBV18 and TRBJ1-1; possible D gene TRBD1, 5 bases. V was cut by 5 bases and J by 3 bases, with 13 bases left in between. Germline V CDR1 and CDR2: KGHSH, LQKENI. The CDR3 has 14 residues. The CDR3 spells CASSNTIRDTEAFF. CDR3 DNA: TGTGCCAGCTCAAATACAATCAGGGACACTGAAGCTTTCTTT.

The rearrangement joins TRBV12-3 or TRBV12-4 to TRBJ1-1; TRBD1 is a possible D gene (5 bases). This CDR3 spans 11 amino acids. V was trimmed by 8 bases and J by 5 bases, leaving 9 bases between them. The CDR3 DNA reads TGTGCCAGCCTTGAGGGGACTGAAGCTTTCTTT. Translated, it gives CASLEGTEAFF.

This clonotype was detected ten times or more. The chain links TRBV5-4 to TRBJ2-6, with no clear D. The CDR3 length is 12 residues. Germline V gene lookup returns CDR1 SGHNT and CDR2 YYREEE (reference sequence). V dropped 4 bases and J dropped 6 bases, with 5 bases sitting between them. The CDR3 DNA is TGTGCCAGCAGCGCGGTGGCCAACGTCCTGACTTTC. Protein sequence: CASSAVANVLTF.

This clonotype was recorded many times. The chain recombines TRBV5-1 with TRBJ1-3, with D uncertain. The germline V gene has CDR1 SGHRS and CDR2 YFSETQ. This CDR3 is 16 amino acids long. Deletions cut 0 bases from V and 0 bases from J, with 10 bases between. The CDR3 here is CASSLAGPASGNTIYF. CDR3 nucleotides: TGCGCCAGCAGCTTGGCTGGCCCAGCCTCTGGAAACACCATATATTTT.

This clonotype showed up many times. The chain carries TRBV18 and TRBJ1-1; tentatively, D is TRBD1 (5 bases). The CDR3 is made up of 13 amino acids. Trimming took 0 bases from V and 3 from J, leaving 5 bases between them. The germline gives CDR1 KGHSH, CDR2 LQKENI. The CDR3 loop reads CASSPPGDTEAFF. CDR3 nucleotides: TGTGCCAGCTCACCACCAGGGGACACTGAAGCTTTCTTT.